A selection of T cell receptor beta chains follows, all from one sample in a study of T cells in Graves' hyperthyroidism and ophthalmopathy. TCRdb re-called the multiplex PCR reads through MiXCR, storing one row per CDR3 protein. This table has 600,000 to 850,000 distinct CDR3 sequences, approximately 18% appearing once. The specimen sequenced was blood. The receptors come from a woman between 45 and 60 years old with Graves' hyperthyroidism that later progressed to Graves' ophthalmopathy. Each CDR3 is given with its conserved first and last residue. Each record gives: V gene, clone size, D gene, J gene, CDR3 protein, CDR3 DNA. D genes are given only for firm matches. Clone size, where shown, is once, few, many, or a class for clones that have expanded.

TRBV7-6	NA	TRBD1	TRBJ2-3	CASSFGQGALDTQYF	TGTGCCAGCAGCTTCGGACAGGGGGCTCTTGATACGCAGTATTTT
TRBV6-1	NA	NA	TRBJ2-1	CASSKQRSYNEQFF	TGTGCCAGCAGCAAACAGCGCTCCTACAATGAGCAGTTCTTC
TRBV27	many	TRBD2	TRBJ2-3	CASSFERGDTDTQYF	TGTGCCAGCAGTTTCGAGCGGGGGGACACAGATACGCAGTATTTT
TRBV10-2	NA	TRBD1	TRBJ1-3	CASSRDRGDTIYF	TGCGCCAGCAGTAGAGACAGGGGGGACACCATATATTTT
TRBV13	many	NA	TRBJ2-2	CASSHDRGLNTGELFF	TGTGCCAGCAGCCATGACCGGGGGCTGAACACCGGGGAGCTGTTTTTT
TRBV12-3/TRBV12-4	many	NA	TRBJ1-4	CASGVRTRPAEKLFF	TGTGCCAGTGGAGTCAGAACCAGACCCGCCGAAAAACTGTTTTTT
TRBV27	many	NA	TRBJ2-1	CASSPLSYNEQFF	TGTGCCAGCAGTCCCCTCTCCTACAATGAGCAGTTCTTC
TRBV15	few	NA	TRBJ1-1	CATGPSTLHTEAFF	TGTGCCACCGGTCCCTCGACATTGCACACTGAAGCTTTCTTT
TRBV20-1	NA	TRBD1	TRBJ1-4	CSARGTGGVNEKLFF	TGCAGTGCTAGAGGAACAGGGGGAGTAAATGAAAAACTGTTTTTT
TRBV5-1	many	TRBD1	TRBJ1-1	CASSYSRQGPTEAFF	TGCGCCAGCAGCTACAGTAGACAGGGACCCACTGAAGCTTTCTTT
TRBV5-4	NA	NA	TRBJ2-3	CASSLVGRQPTDTQYF	TGTGCCAGCAGCTTGGTAGGCCGACAGCCCACAGATACGCAGTATTTT
TRBV5-6	few	NA	TRBJ2-7	CASSLADEQYF	TGTGCCAGCAGCTTGGCCGACGAGCAGTACTTC
TRBV20-1	many	NA	TRBJ2-3	CSARDLGESTDTQYF	TGCAGTGCTAGAGATCTGGGGGAGAGCACAGATACGCAGTATTTT
TRBV30	few	NA	TRBJ1-4	CAWSVTEEKLFF	TGTGCCTGGAGTGTGACTGAGGAAAAACTGTTTTTT
TRBV12-3/TRBV12-4	many	TRBD1	TRBJ1-2	CASSPRTGGVYGYTF	TGTGCCAGCAGCCCCAGGACAGGGGGGGTCTATGGCTACACCTTC
TRBV6-6	many	TRBD1	TRBJ1-2	CASSYQTGANYGYTF	TGTGCCAGCAGTTACCAGACAGGGGCGAACTATGGCTACACCTTC
TRBV4-2	few	NA	TRBJ1-3	CASSQSGTPGNTIYF	TGTGCCAGCAGCCAATCAGGGACACCTGGAAACACCATATATTTT
TRBV7-3	many	TRBD2	TRBJ2-1	CASSLTSGGASREQFF	TGTGCCAGCAGCTTAACTAGCGGGGGGGCGTCTAGGGAGCAGTTCTTC
TRBV11-2	many	NA	TRBJ2-7	CASSLASTGEQYF	TGTGCCAGCAGCCTCGCGAGTACGGGGGAGCAGTACTTC
TRBV15	many	NA	TRBJ1-5	CATSLYGRDQPQHF	TGTGCCACCAGCCTGTACGGTCGGGATCAGCCCCAGCATTTT
TRBV7-8	many	NA	TRBJ2-7	CASRSYRDNEQYF	TGTGCCAGCAGATCGTACAGGGACAACGAGCAGTACTTC
TRBV6-1	few	NA	TRBJ1-2	CASSEAGRYYGYTF	TGTGCCAGCAGTGAGGCAGGGCGGTACTATGGCTACACCTTC
TRBV10-2	once	NA	TRBJ1-2	CASSDPRDPYTF	TGCGCCAGCAGTGACCCCAGGGATCCCTACACCTTC
TRBV3-1	many	TRBD2	TRBJ2-3	CASSLRAGGTDTQYF	TGTGCCAGCAGCCTTCGGGCGGGGGGCACAGATACGCAGTATTTT
TRBV7-9	NA	TRBD1	TRBJ1-1	CASSPPQTGGDTEAFF	TGTGCCAGCAGCCCACCCCAGACAGGGGGAGACACTGAAGCTTTCTTT
TRBV5-5	many	TRBD1	TRBJ1-1	CASTQGGTMNTEAFF	TGTGCCAGCACCCAGGGGGGTACTATGAACACTGAAGCTTTCTTT
TRBV5-1	few	TRBD1	TRBJ1-4	CASSNGDRGREKLFF	TGCGCCAGCAGCAACGGGGACAGGGGGCGTGAAAAACTGTTTTTT
TRBV7-9	many	TRBD2	TRBJ2-1	CASSAGLAVDNEQFF	TGTGCCAGCAGTGCCGGACTAGCGGTTGACAATGAGCAGTTCTTC
TRBV27	NA	TRBD1	TRBJ1-2	CASSLSGQGYNYGYTF	TGTGCCAGCAGTTTATCAGGACAGGGTTACAACTATGGCTACACCTTC
TRBV27	many	NA	TRBJ2-7	CASSLSRRGYEQYF	TGTGCCAGCAGTTTATCCCGCAGGGGCTACGAGCAGTACTTC
TRBV11-1	few	TRBD1	TRBJ1-5	CASSLFPGQGQPQHF	TGTGCCAGCAGCTTATTCCCGGGACAGGGACAGCCCCAGCATTTT
TRBV6-1	NA	TRBD2	TRBJ2-1	CASSDIVSGGVGQFF	TGTGCCAGCAGCGACATCGTTAGCGGGGGGGTCGGGCAGTTCTTC
TRBV19	few	NA	TRBJ1-2	CASSLTEGEGYTF	TGTGCCAGTAGTTTGACAGAGGGCGAAGGCTACACCTTC
TRBV3-1	many	NA	TRBJ2-5	CASRQSETQYF	TGTGCCAGCCGACAATCAGAGACCCAGTACTTC
TRBV5-4	NA	TRBD2	TRBJ2-5	CASSLERRGGPGETQYF	TGTGCCAGCAGCTTGGAGAGACGGGGAGGGCCGGGAGAGACCCAGTACTTC
TRBV11-2	many	TRBD2	TRBJ2-1	CASSTTSGGYNEQFF	TGTGCCAGCAGCACGACTAGCGGGGGCTACAATGAGCAGTTCTTC
TRBV5-6	NA	NA	TRBJ1-1	CASSSSPLSKITEAFF	TGTGCCAGCAGCTCGTCCCCGTTATCTAAGATCACTGAAGCTTTCTTT
TRBV2	many	NA	TRBJ2-3	CASSEDVSSTDTQYF	TGTGCCAGCAGTGAAGATGTTAGTTCCACAGATACGCAGTATTTT
TRBV7-9	many	NA	TRBJ2-2	CASSLSPTGELFF	TGTGCCAGCAGCTTATCCCCCACCGGGGAGCTGTTTTTT
TRBV18	NA	NA	TRBJ2-3	CASSPPQGPMSSDTQYF	TGTGCCAGCTCACCACCTCAGGGGCCGATGTCTTCAGATACGCAGTATTTT
TRBV30	many	NA	TRBJ2-5	CAWYGTPKTQYF	TGTGCCTGGTATGGGACCCCCAAGACCCAGTACTTC
TRBV5-1	few	NA	TRBJ1-6	CASSLASGRSRSPLHF	TGCGCCAGCAGCTTGGCCTCGGGAAGGAGCCGTTCACCCCTCCACTTT
TRBV19	NA	NA	TRBJ2-1	CASSPKLVGYSYNEQFF	TGTGCCAGTAGTCCAAAACTGGTCGGGTACTCCTACAATGAGCAGTTCTTC
TRBV10-2	NA	NA	TRBJ2-7	CATRPPSSYEQYF	TGCGCCACCCGTCCCCCCTCCTCCTACGAGCAGTACTTC
TRBV7-2	many	NA	TRBJ1-2	CASSLGSGYLGYTF	TGTGCCAGCAGCTTAGGATCGGGTTACCTGGGCTACACCTTC
TRBV3-1	NA	NA	TRBJ1-2	CASSQVTRGGGRGYTF	TGTGCCAGCAGCCAAGTCACGAGGGGAGGGGGGCGAGGCTACACCTTC
TRBV7-9	NA	TRBD1	TRBJ1-4	CASSSGTGGSNEKLFF	TGTGCCAGCAGCTCAGGGACAGGAGGGTCTAATGAAAAACTGTTTTTT
TRBV19	NA	NA	TRBJ1-2	CASSMTEYGYTF	TGTGCCAGTAGTATGACCGAGTATGGCTACACCTTC
TRBV3-1	many	TRBD2	TRBJ2-1	CASSPIGGGSYNEQFF	TGTGCCAGCAGCCCCATTGGCGGGGGCTCCTACAATGAGCAGTTCTTC